The 20 T cell receptor beta chains listed next were all sequenced from one sample in a study of immune heterogeneity within non-small cell lung tumors. With 32 V and 13 J primers, multiplex PCR amplified the TCR beta CDR3. TCRdb fed the multiplex PCR reads into MiXCR, producing one record per CDR3 protein. Of about 15,000 distinct CDR3 sequences in the sample, approximately 30% are singletons; the top ten hold 13% to 15%. Bulk tumor genomic DNA (around 600 ng per sample) served as template. Taken during surgery, several biopsies per primary tumor were spaced as far apart as possible within the tumor mass. Curative operations were performed on patients who had untreated, newly diagnosed non-small cell lung cancer. Source material: lung tumor tissue. These receptors came from a woman in her forties or fifties with non-small cell lung cancer.

This clonotype has just a few counts. The chain combines TRBV6-1 with TRBJ2-1; 11 bases map to TRBD2. This CDR3 has 18 amino acids. With 6 bases clipped from V and 4 bases from J, the junction kept 14 bases outside the gene matches. Germline lookup yields CDR1 MNHNS and CDR2 SASEGT. CDR3: CASRRYSGRAGIYNEQFF. CDR3 sequence (DNA): TGTGCCAGCAGACGATATAGCGGGAGGGCCGGGATATACAATGAGCAGTTCTTC.

This clonotype is classed as medium-sized. The chain joins TRBV20-1 to TRBJ2-7, with TRBD1 identical over 7 bases. The J segment lost 2 bases and the V segment lost 3 bases, leaving 10 bases of the junction unmatched. Looked up from germline, CDR1 is DFQATT and CDR2 is SNEGSKA (reference sequence). This CDR3 spans 15 amino acids. The CDR3 protein is CSARALPGQTYEQYF. CDR3 nucleotides: TGCAGTGCTAGGGCACTCCCGGGACAGACCTACGAGCAGTACTTC.

This clonotype appeared a few times. The genes are TRBV20-1 and TRBJ1-4; D not certain. Trimming took 6 bases from V and 8 from J, leaving 16 bases between them. The CDR3 runs to 13 residues. Per the germline V gene, CDR1 is DFQATT and CDR2 is SNEGSKA (reference sequence). CDR3 in amino acids: CSALEGDREKLFF. CDR3 nucleotide sequence: TGCAGTGCCTTGGAGGGAGATCGCGAAAAACTGTTTTTT.

This clonotype was seen many times. The chain has TRBV12-3 or TRBV12-4 and TRBJ1-5; no clear D gene. This CDR3 is 16 amino acids long. V was trimmed by 3 bases and J by 1 base, leaving 13 bases between them. CDR3 amino acids: CASSLFSVGSNQPQHF. The DNA for the CDR3 is TGTGCCAGCAGTTTGTTCAGTGTTGGAAGCAATCAGCCCCAGCATTTT.

The chain uses TRBV10-1 and TRBJ2-7; D unclear. This CDR3 contains 13 residues. The germline V gene has CDR1 WNHNN and CDR2 SYGVQD (reference sequence). The V end was cut by 3 bases, the J end by 5 bases, with 11 bases between. Written as DNA, the CDR3 is TGCGCCAGCAGTGATATCGGGTTCAACGAGCAGTACTTC. Protein: CASSDIGFNEQYF.

This clonotype is deemed medium-sized. The chain has TRBV20-1 and TRBJ2-1, with D possibly being TRBD2 (7 bases). CDR1 and CDR2 (germline): DFQATT, SNEGSKA (reference sequence). The germline V and J ends were trimmed by 8 bases and 2 bases, with 13 bases remaining between them. The CDR3 is 13 amino acids. The CDR3 region is CSSSGGPYNEQFF. The CDR3 DNA reads as TGCAGTTCCTCCGGGGGGCCCTACAATGAGCAGTTCTTC.

This clonotype was seen only a few times. The chain employs TRBV3-1 and TRBJ2-2; 7 nucleotides agree with TRBD1. Germline assignment: CDR1 LGHDT and CDR2 YNNKEL (reference sequence). This CDR3 has 14 residues. Germline trimming cut 5 bases from V and 2 bases from J; bases unmatched to any gene: 2. The CDR3 nucleotides read TGTGCCAGCAGCGACAGGGCCAACACCGGGGAGCTGTTTTTT. Its translation: CASSDRANTGELFF. Looking up the rest from reference TRBV3-1 and TRBJ2-2 gives the full variable domain: DTAVSQTPKYLVTQMGNDKSIKCEQNLGHDTMYWYKQDSKKFLKIMFSYNNKELIINETVPNRFSPKSPDKAHLNLHINSLELGDSAVYFCASSDRANTGELFFGEGSRLTVL.

This clonotype was detected only a few times. The chain joins TRBV24-1 to TRBJ2-1; 8 bases are a match to TRBD2. Germline lookup yields CDR1 KGHDR and CDR2 SFDVKD. J lost 10 bases, V lost 3 bases, and 19 bases had no gene match. The CDR3 length is 18 residues. The CDR3 reads CATSDPTDGGEPVGEQFF. CDR3 DNA: TGTGCCACCAGTGATCCCACCGACGGGGGGGAGCCGGTGGGGGAGCAGTTCTTC.

This clonotype appeared many times. The rearrangement links TRBV28 to TRBJ1-6; the D is unclear. Germline-derived CDR1 and CDR2 are MDHEN and SYDVKM. The ends were cut back, 8 bases at V and 0 bases at J, with 8 bases in the middle. The CDR3 consists of 14 residues. The CDR3 DNA is TGTGCCAGCGAAAAAAGCTCCTATAATTCACCCCTCCACTTT. This encodes CASEKSSYNSPLHF.

This clonotype came up a few times. The genes are TRBV5-1 and TRBJ2-5; 8 nucleotides agree with TRBD2. The CDR3 totals 14 residues. The trim removed 2 bases at V and 5 bases at J, leaving 5 bases unmatched. From germline, CDR1 is SGHRS and CDR2 YFSETQ. CDR3 loop: CASSLSGRGETQYF. CDR3 nucleotides: TGCGCCAGCAGCTTAAGCGGGAGAGGGGAGACCCAGTACTTC.

The V and J genes are TRBV7-6 and TRBJ2-5; no reliable D call. The CDR3 is 14 residues long. The germline V gene has CDR1 SGHVS and CDR2 FNYEAQ. V gave up 4 bases and J gave up 1 base, with 10 bases separating them. The CDR3 reads CASSSLVRQETQYF. DNA of the CDR3: TGTGCCAGCAGCTCACTGGTGCGCCAAGAGACCCAGTACTTC.

A word on this clonotype: A much larger clone differs from this one at a single base, so this may be a read error. The chain is built from TRBV9 and TRBJ2-1; possibly TRBD1 for D (5 bases). The CDR3 is 11 residues long. Germline values: CDR1 SGDLS, CDR2 YYNGEE. The CDR3 nucleotides read TGTGCCAGAAGCGTAGGGGTTGAGCAGTTCTTC. Its translation is CARSVGVEQFF.

Notes on this clonotype: One end of the junction is discordant with germline, which a read error may explain. V usage is TRBV28 and J usage is TRBJ1-2; the D is unclear. The length of the CDR3 is 13 residues. The germline gives CDR1 MDHEN, CDR2 SYDVKM. The CDR3: CPSSSEPDPRYTF. CDR3 coding DNA: TGTCCCAGCAGCAGCGAACCGGACCCTCGTTACACCTTC.

At least ten counts were recorded for this clonotype. The rearrangement links TRBV15 to TRBJ2-3; 9 bases map to TRBD2. CDR1 LNHNV and CDR2 YYDKDF come from the germline V gene (reference sequence). V lost 3 bases to trimming and J lost 4 bases; unmatched junction nucleotides: 8. This CDR3 is built from 16 residues. CDR3 in amino acids: CATSRAAGGPPDTQYF. The CDR3 DNA reads as TGTGCCACCAGCAGGGCAGCGGGGGGCCCGCCAGATACGCAGTATTTT.

This chain uses TRBV20-1 with TRBJ2-7; the match to TRBD2 covers 10 bases. In germline, CDR1 is DFQATT, CDR2 SNEGSKA (reference sequence). This CDR3 spans 16 amino acids. The ends lost 0 bases at V and 4 bases at J; junction bases unmatched: 9. The CDR3 nucleotides read TGCAGTGCTAGAGATCGGCTAGCGGGAGATGCGTACGAGCAGTACTTC. Its protein is CSARDRLAGDAYEQYF.

Many counts were recorded for this clonotype. This chain uses TRBV9 with TRBJ1-6; tentative D call: TRBD1 (5 bases). Germline V gene sequence: CDR1 SGDLS, CDR2 YYNGEE. V was clipped by 6 bases and J by 10 bases, with 17 bases between them. The CDR3 runs 14 residues. This chain's CDR3 is CASNQGTGGSPLHF. The CDR3 DNA sequence: TGTGCCAGCAACCAGGGAACAGGAGGATCACCCCTCCACTTT.

This clonotype was seen ten or more times. This sequence joins TRBV30 and TRBJ1-5; 9 bases are shared with TRBD1. The CDR3 length is 15 residues. The junction had 3 bases not matched to a gene; V was cut back by 2 bases and J by 1 base. The germline V gene encodes CDR1 GTSNPN and CDR2 SVGIG (reference sequence). CDR3 in amino acids: CAWSRTGASNQPQHF. CDR3 coding DNA: TGTGCCTGGAGTCGGACAGGGGCGAGCAATCAGCCCCAGCATTTT.

The sample holds many counts of this clonotype. J is TRBJ2-1 and V is TRBV7-8; D is undetermined. The V end was cut by 5 bases, the J end by 0 bases, with 11 bases between. The CDR3 spans 15 residues. Germline V gives CDR1 SGHVS, CDR2 FQNEAQ. CDR3 region: CASSPRLASYNEQFF. CDR3 bases: TGTGCCAGCAGCCCCCGGTTAGCCTCCTACAATGAGCAGTTCTTC.

This clonotype was counted at least ten times. The chain uses TRBV11-2 and TRBJ2-3; D unclear. V was clipped by 4 bases and J by 5 bases, with 10 bases between them. The length of the CDR3 is 13 residues. Germline V lookup: CDR1 SGHAT, CDR2 FQNNGV. CDR3 amino acids: CASSYGPKDTQYF. Written as DNA, the CDR3 is TGTGCCAGCAGCTACGGGCCCAAAGATACGCAGTATTTT.

This rearrangement joins TRBV4-1 to TRBJ1-4; D might be TRBD1 (5 bases). Germline CDR1 is MGHRA and CDR2 is YSYEKL. Trimming removed 2 bases from V and 8 bases from J, with 18 bases in between. This CDR3 is built from 16 residues. CDR3 residues: CASSQLAQGTREKLFF. Here the CDR3 DNA reads TGCGCCAGCAGCCAACTTGCCCAGGGTACTAGAGAAAAACTGTTTTTT.